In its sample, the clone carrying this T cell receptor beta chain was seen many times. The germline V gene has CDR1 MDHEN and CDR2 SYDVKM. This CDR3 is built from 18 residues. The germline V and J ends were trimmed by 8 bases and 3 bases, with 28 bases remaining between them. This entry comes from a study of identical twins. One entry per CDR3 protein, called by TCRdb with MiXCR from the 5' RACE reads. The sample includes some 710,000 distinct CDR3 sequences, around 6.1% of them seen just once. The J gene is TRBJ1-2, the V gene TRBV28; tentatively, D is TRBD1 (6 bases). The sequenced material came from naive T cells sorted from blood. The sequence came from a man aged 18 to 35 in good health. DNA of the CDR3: TGTGCCAGCCGTCAAAGCGGGGGCGGACCTCAGCCCTACTATGGCTACACCTTC. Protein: CASRQSGGGPQPYYGYTF.